This passage covers 24 T cell receptor beta chains from one sample sequenced in a study of CD8 T cells in ankylosing spondylitis. MiXCR, run by TCRdb on the 5' RACE reads, gives a single entry per CDR3 protein. The data show under 950,000 distinct CDR3 sequences, 15% to 20% seen once. For these receptors, no antigen is known. Study results and caveats: Characteristic of ankylosing spondylitis blood, it appeared, was a TCR beta motif comprising eight highly homologous variants.

Sequenced material: blood, either unsorted or a sorted T cell fraction (not recorded which). These receptors were obtained from a male donor with ankylosing spondylitis.

The chain has TRBV5-1 and TRBJ2-4; TRBD1 matches at 7 bases. The V gene end was trimmed by 3 bases and the J gene end by 3 bases; junction bases not matched to a gene: 9. The CDR3 is made up of 16 amino acids. The germline V gene encodes CDR1 SGHRS and CDR2 YFSETQ. CDR3 sequence: CASSSGQELVKNIQYF. The CDR3 region has the DNA TGCGCCAGCAGCTCCGGACAGGAATTAGTCAAAAACATTCAGTACTTC.

This chain joins TRBV12-3 or TRBV12-4 and TRBJ2-7; either TRBD1 or TRBD2 may fit D (5 bases each). The CDR3 extends over 16 amino acids. V lost 8 bases to trimming and J lost 2 bases, with 22 bases between them. CDR3 loop: CASGNSPGPRPYEQYF. CDR3 nucleotide sequence: TGTGCCAGCGGAAACTCTCCGGGACCAAGACCCTACGAGCAGTACTTC.

V gene TRBV7-2 combines with J gene TRBJ2-2; D not resolved. V lost 1 base and J lost 0, with 9 bases in between. The CDR3 runs to 16 residues. Germline V gives CDR1 SGHTA, CDR2 FQGNSA. DNA for the CDR3: TGTGCCAGCAGCTTAGAGCATCCCTCGAACACCGGGGAGCTGTTTTTT. Protein sequence: CASSLEHPSNTGELFF.

In its sample, this clonotype was seen a few times. This rearrangement joins TRBV7-9 to TRBJ1-2; 7 bases fit TRBD1. Trimming removed 5 bases from V and 2 bases from J; junction bases left unmatched: 5. CDR1 and CDR2 (germline): SEHNR, FQNEAQ (reference sequence). CDR3 size: 14 residues. The CDR3 nucleotides are TGTGCCAGCAGCCACCCGACAGGGAACTATGGCTACACCTTC. Its translation is CASSHPTGNYGYTF.

The V call is TRBV12-3 or TRBV12-4, the J call TRBJ2-7; possible D gene TRBD1, 6 bases. Between the trimmed V and J ends, which lost 6 bases and 1 base, there was a span of 16 bases. The CDR3 consists of 15 residues. CDR3 nucleotide sequence: TGTGCCAGCAGGCTTCAGGGGCCGGTGTCCTACGAGCAGTACTTC. Amino acids: CASRLQGPVSYEQYF.

This clonotype has ten or more counts. The rearrangement links TRBV18 to TRBJ1-2; D is uncertain. This CDR3 region has 12 residues. Germline CDR1 and CDR2: KGHSH and LQKENI. V lost 3 bases, J lost 8 bases, and 10 bases lay in between. The CDR3 loop reads CASSPDSSGYTF. The CDR3 region has the DNA TGTGCCAGCTCACCTGATAGCTCCGGCTACACCTTC.

The chain combines TRBV2 with TRBJ1-6; D gene uncertain. The germline CDR1 and CDR2 sequences are SNHLY and FYNNEI. V lost 8 bases, J lost 3 bases, and 14 bases lay in between. CDR3 length: 15 amino acids. The CDR3 region has the DNA TGTGCCAGCGGAGACTTAAGCTTCTATAATTCACCCCTCCACTTT. It yields the protein CASGDLSFYNSPLHF.

This clonotype came up a few times. This rearrangement joins TRBV3-1 to TRBJ2-2, with D tentatively TRBD2 (6 bases). V lost 8 bases, J lost 0 bases, and 10 bases lay in between. Germline V gene lookup returns CDR1 LGHDT and CDR2 YNNKEL (reference sequence). The CDR3 totals 14 residues. The CDR3 reads CASGGEANTGELFF. The CDR3 DNA reads as TGTGCCAGCGGTGGGGAGGCGAACACCGGGGAGCTGTTTTTT.

This chain uses TRBV29-1 with TRBJ2-4; TRBD1 matches 8 bases. Trimming at V came to 4 bases and at J to 2 bases, leaving 10 bases not matched to a gene. Germline assignment: CDR1 SQVTM and CDR2 ANQGSEA. The CDR3 is 16 amino acids. The CDR3 loop is CSVAEHSGGSKNIQYF. The DNA for the CDR3 is TGCAGCGTTGCAGAACATTCAGGGGGCTCCAAAAACATTCAGTACTTC.

V and J are TRBV9 and TRBJ2-1; TRBD2 matches at 7 bases. The CDR3 spans 13 residues. The J segment lost 10 bases and the V segment lost 0 bases, leaving 4 bases of the junction unmatched. Germline CDR1 and CDR2: SGDLS and YYNGEE. The CDR3 nucleotides read TGTGCCAGCAGCGTAGACGCGGGAGAAGAGCAGTTCTTC. Translating it yields CASSVDAGEEQFF. The entire variable domain, with the rest obtained from reference TRBV9 and TRBJ2-1, is as follows: DSGVTQTPKHLITATGQRVTLRCSPRSGDLSVYWYQQSLDQGLQFLIQYYNGEERAKGNILERFSAQQFPDLHSELNLSSLELGDSALYFCASSVDAGEEQFFGPGTRLTVL.

This chain uses TRBV30 with TRBJ1-6; no clear D gene. Trimming stripped 3 bases from V and 10 bases from J, with 10 bases between. Germline CDR1 reads GTSNPN; CDR2 reads SVGIG (reference sequence). The CDR3 runs to 12 residues. The CDR3 protein is CAWSTPGSPLHF. CDR3 bases: TGTGCCTGGAGCACTCCAGGATCACCCCTCCACTTT.

The chain has TRBV7-3 and TRBJ2-2, with TRBD1 as a possible D gene (5 bases). Between the trimmed V and J ends, which lost 2 bases and 6 bases, there was a span of 10 bases. This CDR3 contains 14 residues. Germline V CDR1 and CDR2: SGHTA, FQGTGA. CDR3 region: CASSLGAGSGELFF. The DNA of the CDR3 is TGTGCCAGCAGCTTAGGAGCAGGGTCCGGGGAGCTGTTTTTT.

This clonotype showed up just a few times. The chain combines TRBV12-3 or TRBV12-4 with TRBJ2-7; 13 nucleotides align to TRBD2. The V gene end was trimmed by 4 bases and the J gene end by 3 bases; junction bases not matched to a gene: 9. The CDR3 runs 17 residues. The CDR3 nucleotides read TGTGCCAGCAGTTCGGGGACTAGCGGGGCGATCTTCTACGAGCAGTACTTC. This gives the protein CASSSGTSGAIFYEQYF.

This clonotype appeared a few times. V gene TRBV5-1 combines with J gene TRBJ1-2; maybe TRBD1 (6 bases). Germline CDR1 reads SGHRS; CDR2 reads YFSETQ. The ends were cut back, 6 bases at V and 4 bases at J, with 25 bases in the middle. This CDR3 region has 17 residues. The CDR3 bases are TGCGCCAGCAAGGCCCCCGGACAGTCCACCTCCGGCTATGGCTACACCTTC. Amino acid sequence: CASKAPGQSTSGYGYTF.

In its sample, this clonotype was seen a few times. This rearrangement joins TRBV29-1 to TRBJ1-2; 7 bases are shared with TRBD1. There are 14 residues in the CDR3. From germline, CDR1 is SQVTM and CDR2 ANQGSEA. With V trimmed by 6 bases and J by 3 bases, 10 bases remained unmatched. CDR3 protein: CSVGGQPGDYGYTF. CDR3 coding DNA: TGCAGCGTGGGGGGACAGCCCGGAGACTATGGCTACACCTTC. Together with reference TRBV29-1 and TRBJ1-2, the CDR3 gives the full variable domain: SAVISQKPSRDICQRGTSLTIQCQVDSQVTMMFWYRQQPGQSLTLIATANQGSEATYESGFVIDKFPISRPNLTFSTLTVSNMSPEDSSIYLCSVGGQPGDYGYTFGSGTRLTVV.

This clonotype was seen only a few times. The CDR3 DNA reads as TGTGCCAGCAGAGGTACGGCGGTTCAGCCCCAGCATTTT. This encodes CASRGTAVQPQHF. The chain carries TRBV27 and TRBJ1-5; D remains ambiguous. This CDR3 spans 13 amino acids. Trimming left V 6 bases short and J 6 bases short, with 12 bases between. CDR1 MNHEY and CDR2 SMNVEV come from the germline V gene (reference sequence).

There are a few counts of this clonotype. The chain is built from TRBV20-1 and TRBJ1-3; 7 bases agree with TRBD1. Germline V gene data show CDR1 as DFQATT and CDR2 as SNEGSKA (reference sequence). The V gene end was trimmed by 6 bases and the J gene end by 1 base; junction bases not matched to a gene: 6. CDR3 size: 14 residues. The CDR3 nucleotides are TGCAGTGCAACCGACAGGGCGTCTGGAAACACCATATATTTT. It encodes CSATDRASGNTIYF.

There are a few counts of this clonotype. J is TRBJ2-5 and V is TRBV12-3 or TRBV12-4, with D perhaps TRBD1 (5 bases). The V end lost 2 bases, the J end lost 1 base, and 8 bases lay between the germline ends. The CDR3 runs to 14 residues. DNA of the CDR3: TGTGCCAGCAGTTTACACAGGTCCCAAGAGACCCAGTACTTC. Encoded protein: CASSLHRSQETQYF.

This clonotype showed up just a few times. This rearrangement joins TRBV12-3 or TRBV12-4 to TRBJ1-2, with 8 bases matching TRBD1. This CDR3 region has 14 residues. Trimming cost V 5 bases and J 5 bases; bases outside gene matches: 7. CDR3 nucleotides: TGTGCCAGCAGTCGAGAACAGGGGGAGTATGGCTACACCTTC. This sequence encodes CASSREQGEYGYTF.

V usage is TRBV11-2 and J usage is TRBJ2-1; 12 bases agree with TRBD2. From germline, CDR1 is SGHAT and CDR2 FQNNGV. The trim removed 0 bases at V and 12 bases at J, leaving 6 bases unmatched. This CDR3 is built from 15 residues. Here the CDR3 DNA reads TGTGCCAGCAGCTTAGAAGCTAGCGGGAGGGCTGGGCAGTTCTTC. Protein: CASSLEASGRAGQFF.

The genes are TRBV18 and TRBJ2-1, with D unresolved. V lost 5 bases and J 0 bases, leaving 11 bases between the germline ends. This CDR3 is 15 amino acids long. The germline V gene encodes CDR1 KGHSH and CDR2 LQKENI. CDR3 nucleotides: TGTGCCAGCTCAGCTACATGGAGCTCCTACAATGAGCAGTTCTTC. Protein: CASSATWSSYNEQFF.

This clonotype was recorded a few times. The chain couples TRBV10-3 to TRBJ1-2, with 8 bases aligning to TRBD1. V lost 6 bases and J lost 8; bases outside the gene matches: 14. This CDR3 is built from 15 residues. Germline V CDR1 and CDR2: ENHRY, SYGVKD. The CDR3 loop is CAIRDLDRATGGYTF. DNA of the CDR3: TGTGCCATCAGGGATTTGGACAGGGCAACAGGCGGCTACACCTTC.

In this sample, this clonotype turned up a few times. V is TRBV12-3 or TRBV12-4 and J is TRBJ1-2; a possible D gene is TRBD1 (5 bases). The CDR3 contains 14 residues. The V end was cut by 3 bases, the J end by 4 bases, with 12 bases between. The CDR3: CASSLLGTTYGYTF. The CDR3 nucleotides are TGTGCCAGCAGTTTGCTCGGGACGACCTATGGCTACACCTTC.

This clonotype has only one observation. This chain connects TRBV20-1 to TRBJ2-3, with D possibly being TRBD2 (5 bases). The CDR3 length is 15 residues. Trimming stripped 3 bases from V and 3 bases from J, with 16 bases between. The germline V gene has CDR1 DFQATT and CDR2 SNEGSKA (reference sequence). The CDR3: CSASHQFSGTDTQYF. DNA for the CDR3: TGCAGTGCTAGTCATCAGTTCAGCGGAACAGATACGCAGTATTTT.